The entry below describes one T cell receptor (beta chain). Antigen unknown. The library came from three nested PCR rounds adapted from ARM-PCR protocols. TCRdb ran MiXCR on the multiplex PCR reads and lists one entry per CDR3 protein. The sample has 80,000 or so distinct CDR3 sequences; roughly 80% are singletons. This CDR3 is 15 amino acids long. CDR1 DFQATT and CDR2 SNEGSKA come from the germline V gene (reference sequence). The V segment lost 3 bases and the J segment 4 bases; nucleotides outside the gene matches: 10. These data originate in a study of tumor and adjacent non-tumor tissue in lung cancer. About the research overall: Samples averaged roughly 4.2 million productive TCRbeta reads each. General study findings and limits: Tumor tissue had significantly higher TCR diversity than normal lung. Normal lung showed higher cumulative top 100 clone frequency than tumor.

This sample's RNA came from whole unsorted tissue. This non-tumor lung sample came from over 3 cm beyond the tumor edge. The sequence derives from a man between 60 and 75 years old with non-small cell lung cancer. The gene calls are TRBV20-1 and TRBJ2-3, with 7 nucleotides matching TRBD2. The sample consisted of distant non-tumor lung tissue. The CDR3 coding sequence is TGCAGTGCTAGCCCAGCGGGAAGGGAGGCAGATACGCAGTATTTT. This encodes CSASPAGREADTQYF.